This record looks at one T cell receptor beta chain sequence and its context. This sample stems from a study of blood T cell repertoires in COVID-19. Overall study: COVID-19 samples collected from the United States, Italy and Spain covered acute and convalescent phases.

The CDR3 is 17 residues long. V lost 4 bases to trimming and J lost 2 bases, with 19 bases between them. Per the germline V gene, CDR1 is SGDLS and CDR2 is YYNGEE. Clinical history reported by participants formed the basis on which cohorts were assigned. Profiled with immunoSEQ multiplex PCR; TCRdb holds only in-frame clones, not every one. The sample records about 81,000 clones, 80% to 90% being singletons. V is TRBV9 and J is TRBJ1-5, with D possibly being TRBD1 (5 bases). Sequencing input: PBMCs or T cells enriched from blood (not recorded which). The origin of this receptor is a woman between 50 and 59 years old with acute COVID-19. CDR3 in amino acids: CASSPTAGGDGNQPQHF. CDR3 nucleotides: TGTGCCAGCAGCCCCACCGCCGGGGGGGATGGCAATCAGCCCCAGCATTTT.